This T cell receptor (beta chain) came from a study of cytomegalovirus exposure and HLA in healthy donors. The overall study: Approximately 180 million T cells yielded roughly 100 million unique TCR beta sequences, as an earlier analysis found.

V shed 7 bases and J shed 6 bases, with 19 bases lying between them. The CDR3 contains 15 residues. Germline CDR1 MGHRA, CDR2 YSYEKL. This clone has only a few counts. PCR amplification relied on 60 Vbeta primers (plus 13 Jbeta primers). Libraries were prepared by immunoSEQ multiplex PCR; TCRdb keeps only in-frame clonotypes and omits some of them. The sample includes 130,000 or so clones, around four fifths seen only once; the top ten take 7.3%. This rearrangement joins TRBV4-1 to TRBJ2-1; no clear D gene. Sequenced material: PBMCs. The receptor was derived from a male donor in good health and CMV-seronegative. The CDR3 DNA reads TGCGCCAGCACTCAGGCGCCATCCCTAAGCAATGAGCAGTTCTTC. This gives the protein CASTQAPSLSNEQFF.